The rows below give T cell receptor beta chains drawn from one sample of a study of human T cells and chemical hapten exposure. TCRdb independently ran MiXCR on the RACE reads; one entry per CDR3 protein. The profile shows tens of thousands of distinct CDR3 sequences, about 6.6% of them singletons. Sequenced material: whole blood, taken in connection with sensitization to the hapten diphenylcyclopropenone (DPC). The receptor set was obtained from a woman in her thirties with alopecia areata. Some clones in this sample may be carry-over from other donors' samples. CDR3s include the opening cysteine and the closing phenylalanine or tryptophan. The order of the fields is D gene, J gene, clone size, V gene, CDR3 protein, CDR3 DNA. A D gene is named only where the DNA matches it firmly. Size is stated for part of the rows, as once, few or many counts, or as a class when the clone is expanded.

.,TRBJ1-2,few,TRBV29-1,CIPDTTYGYTF,TGCATCCCGGACACCACCTATGGCTACACCTTC
.,TRBJ1-5,many,TRBV12-5,CASAFGANNQPQHF,TGTGCTAGTGCCTTCGGGGCCAACAATCAGCCCCAGCATTTT
TRBD1,TRBJ1-2,many,TRBV3-1,CASSPAGTGAGYGYTF,TGTGCCAGCAGCCCAGCCGGGACAGGGGCCGGCTATGGCTACACCTTC
.,TRBJ2-5,.,TRBV7-9,CASSLDGREETQYF,TGTGCCAGCAGCTTAGATGGCAGAGAAGAGACCCAGTACTTC
.,TRBJ1-1,few,TRBV14,CASSPFNVEAFF,TGTGCCAGCAGCCCGTTTAATGTTGAAGCTTTCTTT
.,TRBJ1-1,.,TRBV20-1,CSAAGGSTEAFF,TGCAGTGCAGCCGGGGGGTCGACTGAAGCTTTCTTT
.,TRBJ1-3,few,TRBV14,CASSQDRGLPGNTIYF,TGTGCCAGCAGCCAAGACCGGGGGCTCCCTGGAAACACCATATATTTT
.,TRBJ2-3,.,TRBV7-9,CASSLITDTQYF,TGTGCCAGCAGCCTTATCACAGATACGCAGTATTTT
.,TRBJ2-3,few,TRBV29-1,CSVEETGWRTDTQYF,TGCAGCGTTGAAGAGACTGGGTGGCGTACAGATACGCAGTATTTT
.,TRBJ1-1,.,TRBV7-2,CASSRQQNTEAFF,TGTGCCAGCAGCCGCCAACAGAACACTGAAGCTTTCTTT
TRBD2,TRBJ2-2,many,TRBV6-5,CASQRGNTGELFF,TGTGCCAGTCAGCGGGGGAACACCGGGGAGCTGTTTTTT
TRBD1,TRBJ1-2,few,TRBV12-3/TRBV12-4,CASSPSLLGQGSGYTF,TGTGCCAGCAGCCCATCTTTACTGGGACAGGGGAGCGGCTACACCTTC
TRBD1,TRBJ2-7,many,TRBV10-3,CASSGTAPYEQYF,TGTGCCTCCTCCGGGACAGCACCGTACGAGCAGTACTTC
.,TRBJ2-1,many,TRBV2,CASRRVKSSYNEQFF,TGTGCCAGCAGGAGGGTCAAAAGCTCCTACAATGAGCAGTTCTTC
TRBD1,TRBJ1-1,few,TRBV27,CASSLRGLVTEAFF,TGTGCCAGCAGTCTCAGGGGGCTCGTGACTGAAGCTTTCTTT
TRBD2,TRBJ2-3,few,TRBV30,CAWRISGGITDTQYF,TGTGCCTGGAGGATTAGCGGGGGGATCACAGATACGCAGTATTTT
TRBD1,TRBJ1-1,many,TRBV20-1,CSATRQGGTEAFF,TGCAGTGCTACCCGTCAGGGGGGGACTGAAGCTTTCTTT
.,TRBJ1-1,.,TRBV4-2,CASSQEGTGNTEAFF,TGTGCCAGCAGCCAAGAAGGGACGGGGAACACTGAAGCTTTCTTT
TRBD1,TRBJ2-7,few,TRBV7-2,CASSLVQGAYEQYF,TGTGCCAGCAGCTTAGTGCAGGGGGCATACGAGCAGTACTTC
.,TRBJ2-3,many,TRBV10-3,CAISEGAPDTQYF,TGTGCCATCAGTGAGGGCGCCCCAGATACGCAGTATTTT
TRBD1,TRBJ2-1,many,TRBV7-2,CASRSKGADEQFF,TGTGCCAGCAGATCGAAGGGGGCGGATGAGCAGTTCTTC
TRBD1,TRBJ2-7,.,TRBV18,CASSPYRQGASSYEQYF,TGTGCCAGCTCACCATATCGACAGGGGGCAAGCTCCTACGAGCAGTACTTC
TRBD1,TRBJ1-2,many,TRBV20-1,CSARPRNRGFYGYTF,TGCAGTGCTAGGCCTAGGAACAGGGGCTTCTATGGCTACACCTTC
.,TRBJ1-4,few,TRBV6-1,CASTAVATNEKLFF,TGTGCCAGCACAGCTGTTGCAACTAATGAAAAACTGTTTTTT
TRBD1,TRBJ1-1,.,TRBV14,CAGSHWQGAEDTEAFF,TGTGCCGGCAGCCATTGGCAGGGGGCAGAAGACACTGAAGCTTTCTTT
.,TRBJ2-3,many,TRBV6-5,CASSYSQPTDTQYF,TGTGCCAGCAGTTACTCGCAACCCACAGATACGCAGTATTTT
.,TRBJ1-1,many,TRBV6-1,CASSEQGFGTEAFF,TGTGCCAGCAGCGAGCAGGGTTTCGGCACTGAAGCTTTCTTT
.,TRBJ1-3,many,TRBV7-3,CASSPSPGTGNTIYF,TGTGCCAGCAGCCCAAGTCCGGGGACTGGAAACACCATATATTTT
.,TRBJ2-7,many,TRBV7-2,CASSFVDGPYEQYF,TGTGCCAGCAGCTTTGTAGACGGTCCCTACGAGCAGTACTTC
.,TRBJ2-1,many,TRBV7-9,CASSLGSVDEQFF,TGTGCCAGCAGCTTAGGTTCGGTGGATGAGCAGTTCTTC
TRBD2,TRBJ2-3,many,TRBV2,CASSPPFGGGRTDTQYF,TGTGCCAGCAGTCCCCCTTTTGGCGGGGGACGCACAGATACGCAGTATTTT
TRBD2,TRBJ2-4,.,TRBV29-1,CSVEFAGGPQDIQYF,TGCAGCGTTGAGTTCGCGGGGGGGCCACAGGACATTCAGTACTTC
.,TRBJ2-6,many,TRBV20-1,CSAESSGANVLTF,TGCAGTGCTGAATCATCAGGGGCCAACGTCCTGACTTTC
TRBD1,TRBJ2-2,many,TRBV29-1,CSVLEGQGPNTGELFF,TGCAGCGTTTTAGAGGGACAGGGGCCGAACACCGGGGAGCTGTTTTTT
TRBD2,TRBJ2-2,few,TRBV5-4,CASSLRTRLAGRTGELFF,TGTGCCAGCAGCCTCCGAACCCGACTAGCGGGGCGGACCGGGGAGCTGTTTTTT
.,TRBJ2-5,many,TRBV20-1,CSARTGETQYF,TGCAGTGCGCGTACCGGGGAGACCCAGTACTTC
.,TRBJ1-1,few,TRBV29-1,CSVGWETEAFF,TGCAGCGTTGGCTGGGAGACTGAAGCTTTCTTT
.,TRBJ1-1,.,TRBV2,CASSRTRGVSTEAFF,TGTGCCAGCAGTAGAACCCGGGGCGTTAGCACTGAAGCTTTCTTT
.,TRBJ2-5,.,TRBV12-3/TRBV12-4,CASSLKGTGTQYF,TGTGCCAGCAGTTTGAAGGGGACGGGGACCCAGTACTTC
TRBD1,TRBJ1-4,few,TRBV10-3,CAISQGELEKLFF,TGTGCCATCAGCCAGGGGGAATTGGAAAAACTGTTTTTT
.,TRBJ1-1,many,TRBV7-9,CASSRGSGYTEAFF,TGTGCCAGCAGCCGGGGGTCAGGATACACTGAAGCTTTCTTT
TRBD2,TRBJ2-1,few,TRBV6-5,CASSYSGLAGGNNEQFF,TGTGCCAGCAGTTACTCGGGACTAGCGGGGGGCAACAATGAGCAGTTCTTC
.,TRBJ1-5,few,TRBV6-1,CASSPLRDSYSNQPQHF,TGTGCCAGCAGTCCGCTGAGAGACAGCTATAGCAATCAGCCCCAGCATTTT
.,TRBJ1-5,many,TRBV7-2,CASSLDRDQPQHF,TGTGCCAGCAGCTTAGACAGGGACCAGCCCCAGCATTTT
.,TRBJ2-5,many,TRBV7-2,CASSWGLEETQYF,TGTGCCAGCAGCTGGGGACTTGAAGAGACCCAGTACTTC
TRBD2,TRBJ2-3,many,TRBV19,CATLSGVDTQYF,TGTGCCACCTTGAGCGGGGTTGATACGCAGTATTTT
.,TRBJ1-1,many,TRBV5-5,CASSLVIAGPEAFF,TGTGCCAGCAGCTTGGTAATCGCAGGGCCTGAAGCTTTCTTT